This T cell receptor (beta chain) emerged from a study of identifying expanded T cells in peripheral blood. The study's findings and limits: Technical replicates showed approximately 1.2 changed clones; about two weeks approximately 16; four weeks 19. Across healthy donors, higher total template counts meant significantly greater roughly 2-week count variance.

The germline gives CDR1 MNHEY, CDR2 SMNVEV (reference sequence). The CDR3 length is 14 residues. With 3 bases removed from V and 4 bases from J, the gap between germline ends came to 13 bases. Comments on this clone: Its antigen remains unknown.

Method: immunoSEQ multiplex PCR; TCRdb's copy keeps in-frame clones and lacks some. Of under 130,000 clones listed, around 88% are singletons. During the collection period, no donor immune events like infections were recorded. The sequenced material came from blood. The rearrangement joins TRBV27 to TRBJ2-7, with D tentatively TRBD1 (6 bases). The TCR sequence derives from a person between 18 and 75 years old in good health. Here the CDR3 reads CASSLTGLGYEQYF. DNA of the CDR3: TGTGCCAGCAGTTTGACAGGCCTGGGTTACGAGCAGTACTTC.